This entry concerns a single T cell receptor beta chain. The data were taken from a study of OX40 agonist ivuxolimab in advanced cancers. This CDR3 has 19 amino acids. V trimming: 4 bases; J trimming: 3 bases; junction bases outside the gene matches: 11. Looked up from germline, CDR1 is SGDLS and CDR2 is YYNGEE. Only in-frame clones appear in the TCRdb table, and some are missing; sequencing was by immunoSEQ multiplex PCR. The sample contains tens of thousands of clones, more than 65% of which appear only once. The TCR sequence derives from an adult with an advanced solid tumor such as melanoma, head and neck, liver or kidney cancer. The chain carries TRBV9 and TRBJ2-1; 15 bases fit TRBD2. Sequences were derived from CD4+ or CD8+ T cells sorted from blood, sampled in a trial of the OX40 agonist ivuxolimab. CDR3 in amino acids: CASSPGTSGGSGFYNEQFF. The CDR3 DNA follows: TGTGCCAGCAGCCCTGGGACTAGCGGGGGGTCGGGATTCTACAATGAGCAGTTCTTC.